This T cell receptor beta chain was recorded in a study of radiotherapy plus CTLA-4 blockade in lung cancer. Regarding the study as a whole: Increased serum interferon-beta after radiation also reportedly predicted response strongly. After radiotherapy and ipilimumab, tumor-derived clones expanded in peripheral blood.

Assay: immunoSEQ multiplex PCR; the TCRdb copy retains only in-frame clones and omits some. Of over 75,000 clones listed, about 83% were seen once; the top ten hold over 0.75%. Regarding this clone: Its antigen is unidentified.

The clonotype was recovered from a human donor with non-small cell lung cancer who had stable disease on radiotherapy plus ipilimumab. The source material was peripheral blood, sampled from a patient treated with radiotherapy plus ipilimumab.

The CDR3 nucleotides are TGCGCCAGCAGCTCACAGGGGAGGGGAGAGACCCAGTACTTC. Translating it yields CASSSQGRGETQYF. The V call is TRBV5-1, the J call TRBJ2-5; D may correspond to TRBD1 or TRBD2 (7 bases each). Germline V gives CDR1 SGHRS, CDR2 YFSETQ. This CDR3 has 14 amino acids. Between the trimmed V and J ends, which lost 3 bases and 4 bases, there was a span of 13 bases. Full variable domain (remainder filled in from reference TRBV5-1 and TRBJ2-5): KAGVTQTPRYLIKTRGQQVTLSCSPISGHRSVSWYQQTPGQGLQFLFEYFSETQRNKGNFPGRFSGRQFSNSRSEMNVSTLELGDSALYLCASSSQGRGETQYFGPGTRLLVL.